Shown below are 25 T cell receptor beta chains from a single sample sequenced in a study of cytomegalovirus exposure and HLA in healthy donors. Amplification used 60 Vbeta primers and 13 Jbeta primers. Using immunoSEQ multiplex PCR, the repertoire was profiled, and TCRdb retains in-frame clones only, with some absent. Found here are 60,000 to 75,000 clones, 55% to 70% of them singletons; the top ten hold around 2.7%. Sample: PBMCs. These receptors were collected from a woman aged 45-60 years in good health and CMV-seronegative.

This clone has a single count. The gene calls are TRBV27 and TRBJ2-2; 10 bases line up with TRBD2. The CDR3 has 16 residues. Germline V gene sequence: CDR1 MNHEY, CDR2 SMNVEV (reference sequence). V gave up 5 bases and J gave up 5 bases; unmatched junction bases: 8. The CDR3 DNA sequence: TGTGCCAGCAGTACAGTCAGCGGGAGGGTTACCGGGGAGCTGTTTTTT. Its protein product is CASSTVSGRVTGELFF.

In this sample, this clone turned up a few times. The genes are TRBV28 and TRBJ2-7; D perhaps matches TRBD1 (5 bases). Germline loops: CDR1 MDHEN, CDR2 SYDVKM. Between the trimmed V and J ends, which lost 2 bases and 0 bases, there was a span of 5 bases. The CDR3 is 13 residues long. CDR3 in amino acids: CASSLGHSYEQYF. The CDR3 DNA sequence: TGTGCCAGCAGTTTAGGACACTCCTACGAGCAGTACTTC.

The V gene is TRBV4-3, the J gene TRBJ2-3; D is possibly TRBD1 (6 bases). Germline CDR1 LGHNA, CDR2 YSLEER. There are 16 residues in the CDR3. V was cut by 1 base and J by 1 base, with 12 bases left in between. This chain's CDR3 is CASSQGIGGGTDTQYF. The DNA for the CDR3 is TGCGCCAGCAGCCAAGGTATAGGGGGTGGCACAGATACGCAGTATTTT.

The CDR3: CASSSSGSATDTQYF. The DNA for the CDR3 is TGCGCCAGCAGCTCTAGCGGGAGTGCTACAGATACGCAGTATTTT. The chain is built from TRBV5-1 and TRBJ2-3; the match to TRBD2 covers 10 bases. Per the germline V gene, CDR1 is SGHRS and CDR2 is YFSETQ. V shed 3 bases, J shed 3 bases, and the junction held 4 bases outside the gene matches. CDR3 length equals 15 residues.

The chain joins TRBV15 to TRBJ2-5, with unresolved D. The CDR3 spans 13 residues. Germline V lookup: CDR1 LNHNV, CDR2 YYDKDF (reference sequence). V gave up 2 bases and J gave up 5 bases, with 9 bases separating them. CDR3 region: CATSRPRRETQYF. CDR3 coding DNA: TGTGCCACCAGCAGACCCCGTCGGGAGACCCAGTACTTC.

The V gene is TRBV7-6, the J gene TRBJ1-2; TRBD1 is a possible D gene (6 bases). Germline CDR1 is SGHVS and CDR2 is FNYEAQ. V was clipped by 5 bases and J by 6 bases, with 19 bases between them. The CDR3 totals 15 residues. The CDR3 reads CASSPWAGESDGYTF. CDR3 sequence (DNA): TGTGCCAGCAGCCCGTGGGCAGGGGAGTCGGATGGCTACACCTTC.

The sample holds one count of this clone. The chain employs TRBV5-5 and TRBJ2-5; no definite D call. Trimming stripped 0 bases from V and 4 bases from J, with 10 bases between. The germline gives CDR1 SGHKS, CDR2 YYEKEE (reference sequence). The length of the CDR3 is 14 residues. DNA of the CDR3: TGTGCCAGCAGCTTGGAACACCCGGGAGAGACCCAGTACTTC. It yields the protein CASSLEHPGETQYF.

This clone came up a few times. J is TRBJ1-4 and V is TRBV7-2; 7 bases line up with TRBD1. Germline loops: CDR1 SGHTA, CDR2 FQGNSA. With 5 bases clipped from V and 8 bases from J, the junction kept 8 bases outside the gene matches. This CDR3 has 14 residues. The CDR3 sequence is CASSTGTVSEKLFF. The CDR3 DNA follows: TGTGCCAGCAGCACCGGGACAGTCAGCGAAAAACTGTTTTTT.

This clone appeared a single time. The chain couples TRBV28 to TRBJ2-5; weak D call: TRBD1 (6 bases). V dropped 5 bases and J dropped 1 base, with 11 bases sitting between them. This CDR3 comprises 14 residues. Germline CDR1 and CDR2: MDHEN and SYDVKM. CDR3 nucleotide sequence: TGTGCCAGCAGTCCCTGGACAGTCCAAGAGACCCAGTACTTC. Translation: CASSPWTVQETQYF.

The V gene is TRBV9, the J gene TRBJ2-3; the match to TRBD2 covers 7 bases. The CDR3 sequence is 17 residues long. Germline assignment: CDR1 SGDLS and CDR2 YYNGEE. V lost 0 bases and J lost 0; bases outside the gene matches: 7. For the CDR3, the DNA is TGTGCCAGCAGCGTAGGGCTAGCGGAAACTAGCACAGATACGCAGTATTTT. Protein product: CASSVGLAETSTDTQYF.

J is TRBJ2-2 and V is TRBV7-6, with no clear D. Germline V gene lookup returns CDR1 SGHVS and CDR2 FNYEAQ. Trimming took off 3 bases at V and 2 bases at J, with 10 bases between the two ends. The CDR3 contains 15 residues. CDR3 protein: CASSFRALNTGELFF. CDR3 nucleotides: TGTGCCAGCAGCTTTCGAGCCCTAAACACCGGGGAGCTGTTTTTT.

This rearrangement joins TRBV7-2 to TRBJ1-1, with 8 bases matching TRBD1. The CDR3 spans 15 residues. The junction had 8 bases not matched to a gene; V was cut back by 4 bases and J by 4 bases. Looked up from germline, CDR1 is SGHTA and CDR2 is FQGNSA. For the CDR3, the DNA is TGTGCCAGCAGCTATCGACAGGGGTTTAGCACTGAAGCTTTCTTT. This encodes CASSYRQGFSTEAFF.

The chain is built from TRBV6-6 and TRBJ1-1; D remains unclear. Trimming removed 0 bases from V and 8 bases from J, with 7 bases in between. This CDR3 contains 12 residues. Germline CDR1 and CDR2: MNHNY and SVGAGI (reference sequence). The CDR3 here is CASSYSRGEAFF. The CDR3 DNA follows: TGTGCCAGCAGTTACTCGAGAGGGGAAGCTTTCTTT.

This clone has just one count. The chain uses TRBV30 and TRBJ1-1; tentatively, D is TRBD1 (6 bases). The CDR3 length is 13 residues. Trimming shortened V by 5 bases and J by 6 bases, and 16 bases separated the two germline ends. The germline gives CDR1 GTSNPN, CDR2 SVGIG (reference sequence). CDR3 in amino acids: CAWLWDTTAEAFF. In DNA form, the CDR3 reads TGTGCCTGGTTATGGGACACCACAGCTGAAGCTTTCTTT.

This CDR3 reads CASSVGLGGRGDTEAFF. In nucleotides, the CDR3 is TGTGCCAGCAGCGTAGGGTTGGGGGGGCGTGGGGACACTGAAGCTTTCTTT. V usage is TRBV9 and J usage is TRBJ1-1, with D possibly TRBD1 on 6 matching bases. The CDR3 sequence is 17 residues long. CDR1 is SGDLS and CDR2 is YYNGEE in the germline V gene. Trimming took 0 bases from V and 3 from J, leaving 18 bases between them.

The rearrangement joins TRBV7-2 to TRBJ2-3; a weak D match, TRBD2 (7 bases). The CDR3 spans 18 residues. V was pared by 5 bases and J by 0 bases, with 21 bases between. The germline gives CDR1 SGHTA, CDR2 FQGNSA. The CDR3 sequence: CASSPEGEGWVSTDTQYF. The CDR3 DNA sequence: TGTGCCAGCAGCCCCGAGGGGGAGGGCTGGGTTAGCACAGATACGCAGTATTTT.

The chain carries TRBV5-4 and TRBJ1-2; D unresolved. Per the germline V gene, CDR1 is SGHNT and CDR2 is YYREEE (reference sequence). Trimming removed 0 bases from V and 4 bases from J, with 7 bases in between. The CDR3 sequence is 13 residues long. DNA for the CDR3: TGTGCCAGCAGCTTGGGCAGGTTCTATGGCTACACCTTC. Its protein is CASSLGRFYGYTF.

The chain has TRBV7-3 and TRBJ2-5; 10 positions agree with TRBD2. Germline V gives CDR1 SGHTA, CDR2 FQGTGA. There are 14 residues in the CDR3. V dropped 5 bases and J dropped 2; count of bases not matched to a gene: 2. CDR3 DNA sequence: TGTGCCAGCAGCCGGACTAGCGGACAAGAGACCCAGTACTTC. Protein: CASSRTSGQETQYF.

The J gene is TRBJ1-1, the V gene TRBV4-2; TRBD1 might be the D (5 bases). CDR1 is LGHNA, CDR2 YNFKEQ, per germline. Between the trimmed V and J ends, which lost 0 bases and 4 bases, there was a span of 15 bases. The CDR3 contains 16 residues. This chain's CDR3 is CASSQDDSSTSTEAFF. CDR3 coding DNA: TGTGCCAGCAGCCAAGATGACAGTTCAACAAGCACTGAAGCTTTCTTT.

The chain recombines TRBV7-9 with TRBJ2-7; 13 nucleotides line up with TRBD2. Per the germline V gene, CDR1 is SEHNR and CDR2 is FQNEAQ (reference sequence). V was pared by 1 base and J by 3 bases, with 0 bases of the junction left unmatched. The CDR3 length is 15 residues. DNA for the CDR3: TGTGCCAGCAGCTTAGGGACTAGCGGGGGCTACGAGCAGTACTTC. This gives the protein CASSLGTSGGYEQYF. The full variable domain, its missing parts supplied by reference TRBV7-9 and TRBJ2-7, is DTGVSQNPRHKITKRGQNVTFRCDPISEHNRLYWYRQTLGQGPEFLTYFQNEAQLEKSRLLSDRFSAERPKGSFSTLEIQRTEQGDSAMYLCASSLGTSGGYEQYFGPGTRLTVT.

The chain joins TRBV4-3 to TRBJ1-2; D remains ambiguous. Germline CDR1 LGHNA, CDR2 YSLEER. Trimming took off 0 bases at V and 8 bases at J, with 16 bases between the two ends. The CDR3 has 15 amino acids. The chain's CDR3 is CASSQDFEEIRGYTF. The CDR3 region has the DNA TGCGCCAGCAGCCAAGATTTCGAGGAGATTAGGGGCTACACCTTC.

The chain carries TRBV2 and TRBJ2-2; 11 bases fit TRBD2. CDR3 length: 18 residues. Germline CDR1 SNHLY, CDR2 FYNNEI. Trimming removed 5 bases from V and 7 bases from J; junction bases left unmatched: 15. The DNA of the CDR3 is TGTGCCAGCAGTCCTCCCTCGACTAGCGGGAAGGAATTCGGGGAGCTGTTTTTT. It encodes CASSPPSTSGKEFGELFF.

V and J are TRBV30 and TRBJ2-7; 10 nucleotides agree with TRBD1. V gave up 5 bases and J gave up 2 bases; unmatched junction bases: 9. This CDR3 has 15 residues. The V gene's germline CDR1 is GTSNPN and CDR2 SVGIG (reference sequence). The CDR3 nucleotides read TGTGCCTGGTCCGAAGGACAGGGGGTTCCCTACGAGCAGTACTTC. It specifies CAWSEGQGVPYEQYF.

The chain carries TRBV9 and TRBJ2-3, with 9 bases that match TRBD2. The length of the CDR3 is 15 residues. CDR1 is SGDLS and CDR2 is YYNGEE in the germline V gene. After removal of 2 bases from V and 2 bases from J, the junction contained 3 bases not matched to a gene. CDR3 nucleotide sequence: TGTGCCAGCAGCGTGCGGGAGGGCATCACAGATACGCAGTATTTT. This encodes CASSVREGITDTQYF.

In its sample, this clone was seen many times. The V and J genes are TRBV7-2 and TRBJ1-1; D possibly corresponds to TRBD1 (5 bases). V was trimmed by 2 bases and J by 5 bases, leaving 12 bases between them. From germline, CDR1 is SGHTA and CDR2 FQGNSA. The CDR3 contains 14 residues. CDR3 residues: CASSLLAGGTEAFF. The DNA for the CDR3 is TGTGCCAGCAGCTTACTGGCGGGGGGAACTGAAGCTTTCTTT.